The 7 T cell receptor beta chains presented below share a single source sample, sequenced in a study of blood T cells in healthy people across ages. Through a sample-barcoded 5' primer and a J-beta primer mix, a second PCR was run for roughly 6 to 12 cycles. Via MiXCR, TCRdb re-called the 5' RACE reads, giving one row per CDR3 protein. This sample yields roughly 560,000 distinct CDR3 sequences, of which around 24% are seen a single time; less than 9% belongs to the top ten. A further study also used this sample, focusing on T cells of mothers and their children.

Input material: blood. These receptors came from a boy between 10 and 17 years old in good health.

The chain is built from TRBV3-1 and TRBJ2-4; 10 nucleotides line up with TRBD2. With 3 bases clipped from V and 3 bases from J, the junction kept 8 bases outside the gene matches. Germline CDR1 is LGHDT and CDR2 is YNNKEL (reference sequence). This CDR3 comprises 17 residues. DNA of the CDR3: TGTGCCAGCAGCCACCACGCTAGCGGGAGAAACAAAAACATTCAGTACTTC. Its protein product is CASSHHASGRNKNIQYF.

This clonotype was seen a handful of times. The chain links TRBV27 to TRBJ1-4; D might be TRBD1 (5 bases). The germline V gene encodes CDR1 MNHEY and CDR2 SMNVEV (reference sequence). The CDR3 has 14 amino acids. The V and J ends lost 6 bases and 7 bases respectively, with 15 bases between them. CDR3 DNA: TGTGCCAGCAGCCCGGGGGGTATCAGTGAAAAACTGTTTTTT. Protein: CASSPGGISEKLFF.

As for this clonotype: A read error is possible here, since a much larger clone lies one base away. The V gene is TRBV7-2, the J gene TRBJ2-5; 10 bases are a match to TRBD2. The end of the DNA aligns better with TRBJ2-7, so the J call may be wrong. The CDR3 contains 14 residues. Germline V gene data show CDR1 as SGHTA and CDR2 as FQGNSA. CDR3 amino acids: CASSYRTSGYEQYF. The CDR3 DNA reads TGTGCCAGCAGCTACCGGACTAGCGGCTACGAGCAGTACTTC.

This chain connects TRBV4-3 to TRBJ2-3; D uncertain. Germline V CDR1 and CDR2: LGHNA, YSLEER. This CDR3 region has 15 residues. Trimming shortened V by 4 bases and J by 2 bases, and 13 bases separated the two germline ends. CDR3 residues: CASSPYTLLTDTQYF. The CDR3 DNA reads TGCGCCAGCAGCCCTTACACCTTACTCACAGATACGCAGTATTTT.

This clonotype occurred a few times. This chain uses TRBV28 with TRBJ2-2; 7 positions agree with TRBD1. The V gene's germline CDR1 is MDHEN and CDR2 SYDVKM. CDR3 size: 13 residues. The J segment lost 3 bases and the V segment lost 8 bases, leaving 3 bases of the junction unmatched. The CDR3 is CASGDSYTGELFF. The DNA of the CDR3 is TGTGCCAGCGGGGACAGCTACACCGGGGAGCTGTTTTTT. The full variable domain, its missing parts supplied by reference TRBV28 and TRBJ2-2, is DVKVTQSSRYLVKRTGEKVFLECVQDMDHENMFWYRQDPGLGLRLIYFSYDVKMKEKGDIPEGYSVSREKKERFSLILESASTNQTSMYLCASGDSYTGELFFGEGSRLTVL.

This clonotype occurred a few times. The chain has TRBV4-2 and TRBJ2-1; 7 bases line up with TRBD2. This CDR3 comprises 15 residues. Germline V CDR1 and CDR2: LGHNA, YNFKEQ. The ends lost 2 bases at V and 10 bases at J; junction bases unmatched: 11. CDR3 coding DNA: TGTGCCAGCAGCCAAAGGGAGGCGGGAGCCCCGGAGCAGTTCTTC. It translates to CASSQREAGAPEQFF.

V and J are TRBV7-2 and TRBJ1-5; D is unclear. Germline V gene lookup returns CDR1 SGHTA and CDR2 FQGNSA. The V end lost 5 bases, the J end lost 5 bases, and 10 bases lay between the germline ends. There are 13 residues in the CDR3. The CDR3 DNA reads TGTGCCAGCAGCCCACAAACCCATCAGCCCCAGCATTTT. It specifies CASSPQTHQPQHF.